This T cell receptor beta chain was identified during a study of T-cell memory formation after mild COVID-19. Whole-study findings and limits: Detection of some responders pre-infection suggested pre-existing cross-reactive memory T cells participated. In second-wave clones peaking day 37, SARS-CoV-2 specificity remained unconfirmed.

Turning to this clonotype: What it binds is unknown.

Trimming removed 0 bases from V and 4 bases from J, with 15 bases in between. The CDR3 totals 16 residues. The germline CDR1 and CDR2 sequences are MGHRA and YSYEKL. 5'RACE, which relied on constant-segment primers, yielded TCR alpha and TCR beta cDNA libraries carrying sample barcodes and UMIs. In TCRdb, the 5' RACE reads were re-called with MiXCR into one record per CDR3 protein. The sample lists over 450,000 distinct CDR3 sequences; roughly 22% were seen once. The chain couples TRBV4-1 to TRBJ1-1; D might be TRBD1 (6 bases). The source of this sequence is an adult woman who had mild COVID-19 (a few samples of this study predate the infection). Cell type and time point are not known. Sequencing input: PBMCs or a T cell subset sorted from them (not recorded which). The CDR3 sequence: CASSQELQGQGTEAFF. CDR3 nucleotides: TGCGCCAGCAGCCAAGAGTTACAGGGCCAGGGCACTGAAGCTTTCTTT.